The sequence of this T cell receptor beta chain was determined in a study of CD8 T cells in Susac syndrome. This clonotype was counted once. Germline lookup yields CDR1 SGHDT and CDR2 YYEEEE. The CDR3 has 15 residues. V lost 1 base, J lost 4 bases, and 9 bases lay in between. Random hexamers were used to reverse transcribe 0.5 to 1 ug of RNA. Using its own MiXCR run on the immunoSEQ multiplex PCR reads, TCRdb lists one record per CDR3 protein. The sample lists roughly 200,000 distinct CDR3 sequences, about 95% occurring once. What was sequenced was CD4+ T cells from PBMCs. V is TRBV5-6 and J is TRBJ2-6, with D possibly being TRBD1 (5 bases). The receptor was derived from a human donor in good health. CDR3 sequence reads: CASSLRGTGANVLTF. In DNA form, the CDR3 reads TGTGCCAGCAGCTTGAGGGGCACCGGGGCCAACGTCCTGACTTTC.